A few counts support the clone carrying this T cell receptor beta chain. Its antigen is not identified. The entry originates in a study of T cells after yellow fever vaccination. Study details: Where fractions had low cell numbers, libraries were prepared from them with the SMART-Seq v4 Ultra Low Input RNA kit. Overall study findings and caveats: Most clones from primary vaccination were detected again post-booster (96% CD4, more than 85% CD8).

The CDR3 loop spans 17 amino acids. Germline trimming cut 5 bases from V and 2 bases from J; bases unmatched to any gene: 11. CDR1 is SGHTA and CDR2 is FQGNSA in the germline V gene. TCRdb re-called the 5' RACE reads through MiXCR, storing one row per CDR3 protein. The sample consists of 500,000 to 550,000 distinct CDR3 sequences, roughly 22% of them appearing once. The sample was PBMCs, taken 21 days after the first yellow fever vaccination. The receptor was isolated from a man in his late teens or twenties who received the YFV17D yellow fever vaccine. V usage is TRBV7-2 and J usage is TRBJ2-3; 9 bases are a match to TRBD2. The CDR3 DNA follows: TGTGCCAGCAGCGCACTCCGAGCGGGGGGAAACACAGATACGCAGTATTTT. It codes for CASSALRAGGNTDTQYF.